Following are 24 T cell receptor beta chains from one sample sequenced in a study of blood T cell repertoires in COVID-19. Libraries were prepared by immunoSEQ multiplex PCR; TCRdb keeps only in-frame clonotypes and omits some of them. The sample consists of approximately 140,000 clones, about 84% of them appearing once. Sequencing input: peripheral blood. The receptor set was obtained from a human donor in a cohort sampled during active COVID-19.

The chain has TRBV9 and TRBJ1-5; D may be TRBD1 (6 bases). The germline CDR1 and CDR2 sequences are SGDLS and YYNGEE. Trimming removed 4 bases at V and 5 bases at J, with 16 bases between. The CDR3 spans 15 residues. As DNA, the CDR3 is TGTGCCAGCAGCTTACAGGGAGGGGGGGATCAGCCCCAGCATTTT. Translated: CASSLQGGGDQPQHF. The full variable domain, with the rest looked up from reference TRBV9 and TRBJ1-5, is DSGVTQTPKHLITATGQRVTLRCSPRSGDLSVYWYQQSLDQGLQFLIQYYNGEERAKGNILERFSAQQFPDLHSELNLSSLELGDSALYFCASSLQGGGDQPQHFGDGTRLSIL.

The CDR3 nucleotides read TGTGCCAGCAGCCAAGAGACTAGCGGGGGAGACAATGAGCAGTTCTTC. This gives the protein CASSQETSGGDNEQFF. The rearrangement uses TRBV4-2 and TRBJ2-1; 12 nucleotides agree with TRBD2. Germline V gene lookup returns CDR1 LGHNA and CDR2 YNFKEQ. The CDR3 contains 16 residues. The V gene end was trimmed by 0 bases and the J gene end by 5 bases; junction bases not matched to a gene: 2.

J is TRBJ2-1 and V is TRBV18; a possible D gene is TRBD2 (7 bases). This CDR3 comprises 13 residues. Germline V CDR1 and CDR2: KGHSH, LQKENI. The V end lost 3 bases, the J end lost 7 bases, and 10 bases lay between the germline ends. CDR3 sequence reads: CASSPGGGNEQFF. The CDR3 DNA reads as TGTGCCAGCTCACCGGGAGGGGGGAATGAGCAGTTCTTC.

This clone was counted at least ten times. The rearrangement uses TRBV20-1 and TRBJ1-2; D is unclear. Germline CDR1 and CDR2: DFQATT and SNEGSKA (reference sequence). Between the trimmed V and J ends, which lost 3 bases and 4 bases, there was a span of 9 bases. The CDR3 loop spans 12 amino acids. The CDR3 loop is CSASHGVYGYTF. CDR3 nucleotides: TGCAGTGCTAGTCACGGGGTCTATGGCTACACCTTC.

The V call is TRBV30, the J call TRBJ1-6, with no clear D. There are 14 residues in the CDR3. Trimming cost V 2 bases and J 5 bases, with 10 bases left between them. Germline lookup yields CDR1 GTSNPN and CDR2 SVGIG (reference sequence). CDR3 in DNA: TGTGCCTGGAGTCCGGGTGCCAATAATTCACCCCTCCACTTT. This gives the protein CAWSPGANNSPLHF. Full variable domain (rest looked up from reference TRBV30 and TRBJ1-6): SQTIHQWPATLVQPVGSPLSLECTVEGTSNPNLYWYRQAAGRGLQLLFYSVGIGQISSEVPQNLSASRPQDRQFILSSKKLLLSDSGFYLCAWSPGANNSPLHFGNGTRLTVT.

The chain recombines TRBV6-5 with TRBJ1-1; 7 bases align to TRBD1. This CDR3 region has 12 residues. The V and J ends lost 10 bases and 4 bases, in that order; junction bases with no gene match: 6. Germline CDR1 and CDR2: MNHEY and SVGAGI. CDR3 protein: CAIRGAGTEAFF. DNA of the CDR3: TGTGCCATCAGGGGGGCGGGCACTGAAGCTTTCTTT.

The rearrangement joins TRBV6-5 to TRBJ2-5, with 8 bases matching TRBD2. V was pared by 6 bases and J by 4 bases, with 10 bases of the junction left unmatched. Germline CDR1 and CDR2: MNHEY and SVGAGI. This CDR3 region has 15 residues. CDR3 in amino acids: CASRRPGGEGETQYF. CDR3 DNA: TGTGCCAGCAGACGTCCGGGGGGGGAAGGAGAGACCCAGTACTTC.

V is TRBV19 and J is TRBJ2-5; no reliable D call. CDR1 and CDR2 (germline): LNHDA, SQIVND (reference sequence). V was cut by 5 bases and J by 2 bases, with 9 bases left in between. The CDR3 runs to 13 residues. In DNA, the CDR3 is TGTGCCAGTAGTTATCAGACTCAAGAGACCCAGTACTTC. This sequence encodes CASSYQTQETQYF.

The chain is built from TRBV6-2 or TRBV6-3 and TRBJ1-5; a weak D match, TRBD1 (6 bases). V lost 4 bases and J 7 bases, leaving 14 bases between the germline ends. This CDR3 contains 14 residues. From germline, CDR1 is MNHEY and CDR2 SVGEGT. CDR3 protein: CASSSGQSSQPQHF. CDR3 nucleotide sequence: TGTGCCAGCAGTTCTGGACAGTCTTCGCAGCCCCAGCATTTT.

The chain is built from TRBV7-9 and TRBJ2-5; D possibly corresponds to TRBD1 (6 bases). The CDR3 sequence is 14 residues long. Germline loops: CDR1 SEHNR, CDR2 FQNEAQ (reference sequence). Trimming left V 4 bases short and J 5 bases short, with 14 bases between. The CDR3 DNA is TGTGCCAGCAGCTCCGAACAGGGTTGGGAGACCCAGTACTTC. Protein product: CASSSEQGWETQYF.

The chain's CDR3 is CASSVRSGELFF. The CDR3 DNA is TGTGCCAGCAGCGTTCGGAGCGGGGAGCTGTTTTTT. The chain carries TRBV9 and TRBJ2-2; no clear D gene. The germline V and J ends were trimmed by 2 bases and 7 bases, with 6 bases remaining between them. The CDR3 runs to 12 residues. The germline V gene has CDR1 SGDLS and CDR2 YYNGEE.

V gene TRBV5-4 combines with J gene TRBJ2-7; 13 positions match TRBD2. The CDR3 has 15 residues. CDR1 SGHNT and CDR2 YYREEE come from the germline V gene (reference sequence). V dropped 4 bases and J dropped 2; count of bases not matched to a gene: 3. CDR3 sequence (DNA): TGTGCCAGCAGCACGGGACTAGCGGGGACCTACGAGCAGTACTTC. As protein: CASSTGLAGTYEQYF. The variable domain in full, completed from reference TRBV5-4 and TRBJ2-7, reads ETGVTQSPTHLIKTRGQQVTLRCSSQSGHNTVSWYQQALGQGPQFIFQYYREEENGRGNFPPRFSGLQFPNYSSELNVNALELDDSALYLCASSTGLAGTYEQYFGPGTRLTVT.

CDR3 bases: TGTGCCAGCTCGCCGGGAGCGGGGGGACAAGAGACCCAGTACTTC. It is translated as CASSPGAGGQETQYF. The V call is TRBV18, the J call TRBJ2-5, with 9 bases that match TRBD2. The CDR3 consists of 15 residues. Losses at the gene ends were 6 bases for V and 2 bases for J; bases not matched to a gene: 7. The V gene's germline CDR1 is KGHSH and CDR2 LQKENI.

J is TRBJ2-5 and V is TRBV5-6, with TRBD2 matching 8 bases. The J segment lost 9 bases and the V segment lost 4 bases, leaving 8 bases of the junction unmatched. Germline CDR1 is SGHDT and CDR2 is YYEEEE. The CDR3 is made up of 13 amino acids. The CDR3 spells CASSTPGGWSQYF. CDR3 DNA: TGTGCCAGCAGCACCCCGGGAGGGTGGTCCCAGTACTTC.

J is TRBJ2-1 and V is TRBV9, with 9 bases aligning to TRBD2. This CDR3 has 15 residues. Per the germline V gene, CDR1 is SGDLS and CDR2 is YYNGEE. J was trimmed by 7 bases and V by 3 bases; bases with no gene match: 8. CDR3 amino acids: CASSAGGTSLNEQFF. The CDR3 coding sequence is TGTGCCAGCAGCGCCGGGGGGACTAGCTTAAATGAGCAGTTCTTC.

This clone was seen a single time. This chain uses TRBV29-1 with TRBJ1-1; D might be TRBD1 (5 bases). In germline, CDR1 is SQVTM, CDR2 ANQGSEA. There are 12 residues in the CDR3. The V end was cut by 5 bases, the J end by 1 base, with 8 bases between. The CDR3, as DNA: TGCAGCGTTCCGGGGGGGAACACTGAAGCTTTCTTT. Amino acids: CSVPGGNTEAFF.

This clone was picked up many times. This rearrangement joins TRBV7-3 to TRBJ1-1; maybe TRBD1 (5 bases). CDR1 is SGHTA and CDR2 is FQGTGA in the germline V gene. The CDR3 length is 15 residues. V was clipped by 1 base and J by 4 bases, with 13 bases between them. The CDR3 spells CASSLMAGKSTEAFF. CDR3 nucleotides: TGTGCCAGCAGCTTAATGGCAGGGAAGTCCACTGAAGCTTTCTTT.

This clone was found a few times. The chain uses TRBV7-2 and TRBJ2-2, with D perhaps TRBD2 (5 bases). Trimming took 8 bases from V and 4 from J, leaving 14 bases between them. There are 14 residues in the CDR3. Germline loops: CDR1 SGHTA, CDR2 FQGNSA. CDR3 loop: CASAGPAVTGELFF. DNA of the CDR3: TGTGCCAGCGCGGGCCCAGCGGTCACCGGGGAGCTGTTTTTT. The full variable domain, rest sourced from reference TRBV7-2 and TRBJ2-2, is GAGVSQSPSNKVTEKGKDVELRCDPISGHTALYWYRQSLGQGLEFLIYFQGNSAPDKSGLPSDRFSAERTGGSVSTLTIQRTQQEDSAVYLCASAGPAVTGELFFGEGSRLTVL.

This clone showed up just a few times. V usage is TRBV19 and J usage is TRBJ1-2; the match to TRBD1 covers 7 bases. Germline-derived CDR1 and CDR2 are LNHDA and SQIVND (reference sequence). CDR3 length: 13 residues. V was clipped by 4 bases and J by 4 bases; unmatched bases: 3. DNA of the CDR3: TGTGCCAGTAGTACGGGACAGCTCTATGGCTACACCTTC. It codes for CASSTGQLYGYTF. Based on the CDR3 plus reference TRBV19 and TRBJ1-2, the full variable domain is DGGITQSPKYLFRKEGQNVTLSCEQNLNHDAMYWYRQDPGQGLRLIYYSQIVNDFQKGDIAEGYSVSREKKESFPLTVTSAQKNPTAFYLCASSTGQLYGYTFGSGTRLTVV.

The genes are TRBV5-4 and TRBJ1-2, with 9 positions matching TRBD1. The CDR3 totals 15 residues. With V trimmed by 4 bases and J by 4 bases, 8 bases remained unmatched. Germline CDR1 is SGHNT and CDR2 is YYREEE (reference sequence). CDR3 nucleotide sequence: TGTGCCAGCAGCACGCGGGACAGGGAGGCCTATGGCTACACCTTC. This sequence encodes CASSTRDREAYGYTF.

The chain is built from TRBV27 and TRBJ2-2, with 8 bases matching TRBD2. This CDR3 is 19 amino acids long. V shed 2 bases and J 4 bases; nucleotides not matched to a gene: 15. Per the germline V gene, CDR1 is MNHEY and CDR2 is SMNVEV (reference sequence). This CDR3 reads CASSLRWLWERGRTGELFF. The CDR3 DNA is TGTGCCAGCAGTTTAAGGTGGTTGTGGGAGCGGGGGCGCACCGGGGAGCTGTTTTTT.

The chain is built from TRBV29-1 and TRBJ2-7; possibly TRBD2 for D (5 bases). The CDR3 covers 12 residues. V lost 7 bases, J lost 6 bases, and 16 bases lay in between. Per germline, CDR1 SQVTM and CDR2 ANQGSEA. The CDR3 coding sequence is TGCAGCGCCAACGGAGAGGGCCGCGAGCAGTACTTC. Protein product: CSANGEGREQYF.

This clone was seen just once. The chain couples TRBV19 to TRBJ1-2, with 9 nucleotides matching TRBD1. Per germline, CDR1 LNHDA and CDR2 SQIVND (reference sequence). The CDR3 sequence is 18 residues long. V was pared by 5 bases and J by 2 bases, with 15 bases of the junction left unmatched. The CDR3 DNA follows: TGTGCCAGTAGTCAAGTCCCGGGACAGGGAGGAGGAAACTATGGCTACACCTTC. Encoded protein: CASSQVPGQGGGNYGYTF.

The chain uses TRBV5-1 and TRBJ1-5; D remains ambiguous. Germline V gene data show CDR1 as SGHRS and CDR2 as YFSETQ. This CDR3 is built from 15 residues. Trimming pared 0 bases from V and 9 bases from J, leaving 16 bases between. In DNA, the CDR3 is TGCGCCAGCAGCTTGGATGGCTCAACCCTCCGGCCCCAGCATTTT. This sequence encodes CASSLDGSTLRPQHF.